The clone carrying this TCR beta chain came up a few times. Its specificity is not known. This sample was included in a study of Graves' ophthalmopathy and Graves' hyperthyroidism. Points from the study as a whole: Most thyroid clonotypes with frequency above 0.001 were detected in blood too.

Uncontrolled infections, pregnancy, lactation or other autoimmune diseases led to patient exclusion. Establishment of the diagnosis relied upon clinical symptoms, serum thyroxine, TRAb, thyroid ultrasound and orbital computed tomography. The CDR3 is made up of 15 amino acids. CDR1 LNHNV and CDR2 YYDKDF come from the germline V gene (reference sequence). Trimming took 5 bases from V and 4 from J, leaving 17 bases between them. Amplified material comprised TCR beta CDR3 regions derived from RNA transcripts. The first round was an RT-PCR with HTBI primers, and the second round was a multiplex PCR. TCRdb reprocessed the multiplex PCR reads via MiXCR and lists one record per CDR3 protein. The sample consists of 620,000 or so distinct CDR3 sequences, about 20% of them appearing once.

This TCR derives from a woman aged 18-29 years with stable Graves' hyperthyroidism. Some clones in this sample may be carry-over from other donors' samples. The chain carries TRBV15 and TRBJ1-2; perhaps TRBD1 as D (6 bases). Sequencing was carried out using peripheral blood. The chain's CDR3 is CATSDYRVSGYGYTF. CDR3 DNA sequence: TGTGCCACCAGCGATTACAGGGTATCCGGCTATGGCTACACCTTC.